Listed here are 27 T cell receptor beta chains from one sample, sequenced in a study of brain T cells in children with intractable seizures. Using immunoSEQ multiplex PCR, the repertoire was profiled, and TCRdb retains in-frame clones only, with some absent. In the table there are about 340,000 clones, nearly 95% of which are singletons. Time point here: blood from clinic visit 5 months post-surgery; TSC patient then seizure free. This material consisted of peripheral blood, taken 4 to 5 months after surgery. These TCRs come from a boy in the first two years of life with tuberous sclerosis and intractable seizures.

Note on this clone: The same CDR3 is also encoded by other DNA sequences in this sample. V is TRBV9 and J is TRBJ2-7; TRBD1 might be the D (5 bases). Per germline, CDR1 SGDLS and CDR2 YYNGEE. Trimming removed 4 bases from V and 0 bases from J, with 11 bases in between. The CDR3 totals 14 residues. CDR3 amino acids: CASSPTGDSYEQYF. CDR3 bases: TGTGCCAGCAGCCCTACAGGAGACTCCTACGAGCAGTACTTC.

The V call is TRBV19, the J call TRBJ1-1; D gene ambiguous. The germline CDR1 and CDR2 sequences are LNHDA and SQIVND (reference sequence). CDR3 size: 13 residues. Trimming removed 0 bases from V and 0 bases from J, with 2 bases in between. CDR3 sequence (DNA): TGTGCCAGTAGTATAGACATGAACACTGAAGCTTTCTTT. It is translated as CASSIDMNTEAFF.

The chain employs TRBV27 and TRBJ2-1; D gene ambiguous. CDR3 length equals 15 residues. V lost 3 bases, J lost 0 bases, and 9 bases lay in between. Germline V gene lookup returns CDR1 MNHEY and CDR2 SMNVEV (reference sequence). The CDR3 nucleotides are TGTGCCAGCAGTTTCCGGCGTAGCTCCTACAATGAGCAGTTCTTC. Its translation is CASSFRRSSYNEQFF.

The CDR3 region has the DNA TGTGCCTTTGGACTAGCCGGGCTGGGTGAGCAGTTCTTC. Its protein is CAFGLAGLGEQFF. This rearrangement joins TRBV30 to TRBJ2-1; 8 nucleotides agree with TRBD2. With V trimmed by 7 bases and J by 9 bases, 11 bases remained unmatched. The CDR3 length is 13 residues. Germline lookup yields CDR1 GTSNPN and CDR2 SVGIG (reference sequence). Supplemented by reference TRBV30 and TRBJ2-1, the full variable domain reads SQTIHQWPATLVQPVGSPLSLECTVEGTSNPNLYWYRQAAGRGLQLLFYSVGIGQISSEVPQNLSASRPQDRQFILSSKKLLLSDSGFYLCAFGLAGLGEQFFGPGTRLTVL.

The rearrangement links TRBV6-5 to TRBJ1-2, with 7 bases identical to TRBD1. This CDR3 region has 14 residues. The V and J ends lost 0 bases and 7 bases, in that order; junction bases with no gene match: 5. From germline, CDR1 is MNHEY and CDR2 SVGAGI. The DNA for the CDR3 is TGTGCCAGCAGTTACTCGAAGACAGGGAGTGGCTACACCTTC. Amino acid sequence: CASSYSKTGSGYTF.

The chain uses TRBV18 and TRBJ2-1; 8 bases are shared with TRBD2. The CDR3 is 15 residues long. Germline CDR1 is KGHSH and CDR2 is LQKENI. The ends lost 5 bases at V and 10 bases at J; junction bases unmatched: 13. The chain's CDR3 is CASSSSQAERGEQFF. The CDR3 nucleotides are TGTGCCAGCTCATCCTCTCAGGCGGAGCGGGGGGAGCAGTTCTTC.

This sequence joins TRBV2 and TRBJ2-1; no reliable D call. The CDR3 sequence is 14 residues long. Germline CDR1 reads SNHLY; CDR2 reads FYNNEI. Trimming shortened V by 7 bases and J by 2 bases, and 12 bases separated the two germline ends. This CDR3 is CASIRLPPYNEQFF. As DNA, the CDR3 is TGTGCCAGCATTCGTCTCCCCCCCTACAATGAGCAGTTCTTC.

This clone was counted a single time. This rearrangement joins TRBV5-1 to TRBJ1-1; perhaps TRBD1 as D (5 bases). The CDR3 contains 14 residues. Germline CDR1 is SGHRS and CDR2 is YFSETQ. V lost 2 bases to trimming and J lost 1 base, with 9 bases between them. The CDR3 DNA follows: TGCGCCAGCAGCTTCACCGACAGGAACACTGAAGCTTTCTTT. Its protein is CASSFTDRNTEAFF.

In its sample, this clone was seen a few times. This chain joins TRBV7-2 and TRBJ1-6; D gene uncertain. The CDR3 is 15 residues long. Germline-derived CDR1 and CDR2 are SGHTA and FQGNSA. V was cut by 1 base and J by 1 base, with 5 bases left in between. The CDR3 region has the DNA TGTGCCAGCAGCTTAGTAGGGTCCTATAATTCACCCCTCCACTTT. Protein: CASSLVGSYNSPLHF.

The V gene is TRBV27, the J gene TRBJ2-7, with a tentative D call TRBD1 (6 bases). The CDR3 is 15 amino acids. V was trimmed by 3 bases and J by 2 bases, leaving 14 bases between them. Germline V CDR1 and CDR2: MNHEY, SMNVEV (reference sequence). CDR3 in DNA: TGTGCCAGCAGTTTGGGGGCTCATCCCCCCTACGAGCAGTACTTC. It specifies CASSLGAHPPYEQYF.

This CDR3 reads CASRRQGDYGYTF. DNA for the CDR3: TGTGCCAGCAGAAGACAGGGGGACTATGGCTACACCTTC. This chain joins TRBV27 and TRBJ1-2; 9 nucleotides align to TRBD1. The J segment lost 3 bases and the V segment lost 6 bases, leaving 2 bases of the junction unmatched. The CDR3 has 13 amino acids. Per germline, CDR1 MNHEY and CDR2 SMNVEV (reference sequence).

The CDR3 is CASSEGAGAYEQYF. The CDR3 DNA is TGTGCCAGCAGTGAAGGGGCAGGGGCCTACGAGCAGTACTTC. The J gene is TRBJ2-7, the V gene TRBV2, with D possibly being TRBD1 (6 bases). The germline V and J ends were trimmed by 1 base and 2 bases, with 9 bases remaining between them. CDR1 is SNHLY and CDR2 is FYNNEI in the germline V gene. The CDR3 loop spans 14 amino acids.

Here the CDR3 reads CASSPPLAETQYF. The CDR3 region has the DNA TGTGCCAGCTCACCACCCCTAGCGGAGACCCAGTACTTC. The chain carries TRBV18 and TRBJ2-5; D is possibly TRBD2 (6 bases). This CDR3 is 13 amino acids long. Germline CDR1 and CDR2: KGHSH and LQKENI. V lost 0 bases, J lost 5 bases, and 7 bases lay in between.

This chain connects TRBV3-1 (or the pseudogene TRBV3-2) to TRBJ1-2, with 10 bases matching TRBD1. CDR3 size: 16 residues. Germline CDR1 reads LGHDT; CDR2 reads YNNKEL (reference sequence). V lost 3 bases to trimming and J lost 4 bases; unmatched junction nucleotides: 8. The CDR3, as DNA: TGTGCCAGCAGCCATAACCGGGACAGGGGTTCCTATGGCTACACCTTC. This translates into CASSHNRDRGSYGYTF.

The rearrangement joins TRBV13 to TRBJ2-4; the match to TRBD2 covers 10 bases. Germline values: CDR1 PRHDT, CDR2 FYEKMQ (reference sequence). J was trimmed by 1 base and V by 4 bases; bases with no gene match: 7. The CDR3 is 17 amino acids. The CDR3 sequence: CASSSTTSGWAKNIQYF. As DNA, the CDR3 is TGTGCCAGCAGCTCCACGACTAGCGGGTGGGCCAAAAACATTCAGTACTTC. The full variable domain, its missing parts supplied by reference TRBV13 and TRBJ2-4, is AAGVIQSPRHLIKEKRETATLKCYPIPRHDTVYWYQQGPGQDPQFLISFYEKMQSDKGSIPDRFSAQQFSDYHSELNMSSLELGDSALYFCASSSTTSGWAKNIQYFGAGTRLSVL.

The CDR3 is CSVEDRDRGYIEQFF. The DNA for the CDR3 is TGCAGCGTTGAAGATCGGGACAGGGGCTATATTGAGCAGTTCTTC. The chain uses TRBV29-1 and TRBJ2-1; 10 bases match TRBD1. The J segment lost 9 bases and the V segment lost 0 bases, leaving 8 bases of the junction unmatched. The CDR3 contains 15 residues. Germline CDR1 and CDR2: SQVTM and ANQGSEA.

The chain combines TRBV7-9 with TRBJ2-1, with 10 bases fitting TRBD1. V shed 5 bases, J shed 3 bases, and the junction held 10 bases outside the gene matches. CDR3 length: 17 amino acids. Germline CDR1 reads SEHNR; CDR2 reads FQNEAQ (reference sequence). CDR3 in DNA: TGTGCCAGCAGCCCTAATCCGGGACAGGGGATCTACAATGAGCAGTTCTTC. Residues: CASSPNPGQGIYNEQFF.

CDR3 sequence reads: CASSFQGPASPLHF. Here the CDR3 DNA reads TGTGCCAGCAGCTTTCAAGGACCTGCCTCACCCCTCCACTTT. The chain has TRBV7-9 and TRBJ1-6; D is unresolved. Germline V gene sequence: CDR1 SEHNR, CDR2 FQNEAQ (reference sequence). V was pared by 3 bases and J by 10 bases, with 13 bases between. This CDR3 region has 14 residues.

The chain recombines TRBV4-2 with TRBJ2-7; D possibly corresponds to TRBD2 (6 bases). The CDR3 sequence is 15 residues long. Germline CDR1 LGHNA, CDR2 YNFKEQ. Trimming left V 2 bases short and J 3 bases short, with 14 bases between. This chain's CDR3 is CASSQTGGAVYEQYF. The CDR3 region has the DNA TGTGCCAGCAGCCAAACTGGAGGGGCCGTCTACGAGCAGTACTTC.

The chain links TRBV21-1 to TRBJ2-7. TRBV21-1 is noted as a pseudogene. The CDR3 is 16 residues long. The CDR3 nucleotides read TGTGCCAGCAGCAAAAATCCCGATGGGTGTTTCTACGAGCAGTACTTC. Protein sequence: CASSKNPDGCFYEQYF.

CDR3 nucleotide sequence: TGTGCCAGCAGTTACGGGGCGGAGTCCCAAGAGACCCAGTACTTC. Amino acid sequence: CASSYGAESQETQYF. The V gene is TRBV6-5, the J gene TRBJ2-5, with TRBD1 as a possible D gene (5 bases). The CDR3 runs to 15 residues. V was trimmed by 2 bases and J by 1 base, leaving 11 bases between them. Germline V gene lookup returns CDR1 MNHEY and CDR2 SVGAGI.

The rearrangement joins TRBV15 to TRBJ1-4; 7 positions agree with TRBD1. Germline V CDR1 and CDR2: LNHNV, YYDKDF (reference sequence). Germline trimming cut 5 bases from V and 0 bases from J; bases unmatched to any gene: 6. The CDR3 runs 16 residues. The DNA of the CDR3 is TGTGCCACCAGCGGACAGGACAGTCCAACTAATGAAAAACTGTTTTTT. Translating it yields CATSGQDSPTNEKLFF.

The chain has TRBV4-1 and TRBJ2-1; TRBD2 aligns across 10 bases. Looked up from germline, CDR1 is MGHRA and CDR2 is YSYEKL. With 1 base clipped from V and 5 bases from J, the junction kept 5 bases outside the gene matches. The CDR3 loop spans 16 amino acids. CDR3 sequence reads: CASSQARLAGDNEQFF. In DNA form, the CDR3 reads TGCGCCAGCAGCCAAGCTCGACTAGCGGGCGACAATGAGCAGTTCTTC.

V and J are TRBV7-9 and TRBJ2-1, with TRBD2 matching 8 bases. V was clipped by 5 bases and J by 4 bases; unmatched bases: 13. The CDR3 contains 17 residues. From germline, CDR1 is SEHNR and CDR2 FQNEAQ (reference sequence). This CDR3 reads CASSPTPPSGLYNEQFF. The CDR3 DNA reads as TGTGCCAGCAGCCCCACCCCTCCTAGCGGGCTTTACAATGAGCAGTTCTTC. Filled out from reference TRBV7-9 and TRBJ2-1, the complete variable domain reads DTGVSQNPRHKITKRGQNVTFRCDPISEHNRLYWYRQTLGQGPEFLTYFQNEAQLEKSRLLSDRFSAERPKGSFSTLEIQRTEQGDSAMYLCASSPTPPSGLYNEQFFGPGTRLTVL.

J is TRBJ2-3 and V is TRBV11-2; TRBD2 might be the D (6 bases). The CDR3 is 15 amino acids. The V and J ends lost 0 bases and 6 bases respectively, with 13 bases between them. CDR1 SGHAT and CDR2 FQNNGV come from the germline V gene. The chain's CDR3 is CASSLDPGRADTQYF. Here the CDR3 DNA reads TGTGCCAGCAGCTTAGATCCCGGGAGAGCGGATACGCAGTATTTT.

CDR3 sequence: CSVEGIDNGYGYTF. The DNA for the CDR3 is TGCAGCGTTGAAGGGATTGATAACGGCTATGGCTACACCTTC. The chain uses TRBV29-1 and TRBJ1-2; no firm D call. Trimming pared 1 base from V and 4 bases from J, leaving 13 bases between. The CDR3 extends over 14 amino acids. Germline values: CDR1 SQVTM, CDR2 ANQGSEA.

The gene calls are TRBV3-1 (or the pseudogene TRBV3-2) and TRBJ1-2; TRBD1 is a possible D gene (6 bases). The CDR3 runs to 13 residues. Germline V gene data show CDR1 as LGHDT and CDR2 as YNNKEL (reference sequence). The germline V and J ends were trimmed by 4 bases and 2 bases, with 8 bases remaining between them. DNA for the CDR3: TGTGCCAGCAGCCGAACAGGGAACTATGGCTACACCTTC. Protein sequence: CASSRTGNYGYTF.